Listed here is a single T cell receptor beta chain. Its antigen is not identified. The data belong to a study of T cell responses to AZD1222 COVID-19 vaccine. Clones were sequenced by immunoSEQ multiplex PCR, and TCRdb holds only the in-frame ones, with some missing. The sample contains more than 100,000 clones, roughly 84% of which appear only once. There are 16 residues in the CDR3. The V and J ends lost 9 bases and 4 bases respectively, with 21 bases between them. In germline, CDR1 is MDHEN, CDR2 SYDVKM. Points from the study as a whole: The donor cohort was predominantly white British with a female majority, and clonal diversity may have been underestimated. The study reported that nearly half of spike-specific TCRs target unmutated variant regions.

The starting material was peripheral blood, obtained on day 0 of AZD1222 vaccination. The receptor was isolated from an adult in good health. This rearrangement joins TRBV28 to TRBJ2-2; weak D call: TRBD2 (6 bases). CDR3 DNA sequence: TGTGCCAGTCCCCCGTCGACTCCGGGACTCACCGGGGAGCTGTTTTTT. Protein product: CASPPSTPGLTGELFF.